The 13 T cell receptor beta chains presented below share a single source sample, sequenced in a study of T cells in Graves' hyperthyroidism and ophthalmopathy. The source material, RNA transcripts, was used to amplify TCR beta CDR3 regions. The TCR CDR3 first-round RT-PCR relied on the HTBI primer set. TCRdb recomputed calls from the multiplex PCR reads with MiXCR, one row per CDR3 protein. Among about 590,000 distinct CDR3 sequences, 14% were seen once, and the ten largest hold around 7%. The sequenced material came from blood. The receptors were sampled from a woman under 30 with Graves' ophthalmopathy.

This clonotype was seen repeatedly, ten times or more. The CDR3 DNA follows: TGCAGCGTTGAAGAGGACAGTGATACGCAGTATTTT. Protein product: CSVEEDSDTQYF. This chain joins TRBV29-1 and TRBJ2-3; weak D call: TRBD1 (6 bases). This CDR3 is built from 12 residues. Per germline, CDR1 SQVTM and CDR2 ANQGSEA. The germline V and J ends were trimmed by 0 bases and 6 bases, with 7 bases remaining between them.

This clonotype was detected ten times or more. The chain joins TRBV19 to TRBJ2-7, with 8 bases identical to TRBD1. J was trimmed by 4 bases and V by 6 bases; bases with no gene match: 8. The germline CDR1 and CDR2 sequences are LNHDA and SQIVND (reference sequence). This CDR3 is 14 amino acids long. The CDR3 DNA sequence: TGTGCCAGTAGCCGACAGGGGAATGGATACGAGCAGTACTTC. Its protein product is CASSRQGNGYEQYF.

The chain employs TRBV28 and TRBJ2-1; D perhaps matches TRBD1 (5 bases). Deletions cut 4 bases from V and 0 bases from J, with 19 bases between. The CDR3 loop spans 18 amino acids. CDR1 and CDR2 (germline): MDHEN, SYDVKM. The CDR3 is CASSSTIRQPSSYNEQFF. The CDR3 nucleotides are TGTGCCAGCAGTTCCACGATTCGACAGCCAAGCTCCTACAATGAGCAGTTCTTC.

In this sample, this clonotype turned up many times. This chain links TRBV20-1 with TRBJ2-1; the D is unclear. V lost 3 bases and J lost 8, with 8 bases in between. Germline CDR1 and CDR2: DFQATT and SNEGSKA (reference sequence). The CDR3 sequence is 11 residues long. This CDR3 is CSASLFYEQFF. The CDR3 DNA reads as TGCAGTGCTAGCCTATTCTATGAGCAGTTCTTC.

This clonotype has ten or more counts. V and J are TRBV20-1 and TRBJ2-5; perhaps TRBD1 as D (5 bases). Trimming removed 6 bases from V and 0 bases from J, with 17 bases in between. Looked up from germline, CDR1 is DFQATT and CDR2 is SNEGSKA (reference sequence). This CDR3 region has 15 residues. The DNA for the CDR3 is TGCAGTGCACCAGGGCCCAGAGGCAACCAAGAGACCCAGTACTTC. Protein product: CSAPGPRGNQETQYF.

This clonotype was counted ten times or more. The rearrangement links TRBV27 to TRBJ1-1, with D possibly matching TRBD1 (6 bases). The CDR3 length is 15 residues. Germline V gene data show CDR1 as MNHEY and CDR2 as SMNVEV (reference sequence). V was clipped by 5 bases and J by 3 bases, with 16 bases between them. The chain's CDR3 is CASSLAGATHTEAFF. The CDR3 nucleotides read TGTGCCAGCAGTCTAGCAGGGGCCACTCACACTGAAGCTTTCTTT.

The chain has TRBV12-3 or TRBV12-4 and TRBJ1-1, with a weak D call TRBD1 (5 bases). The CDR3 contains 13 residues. V lost 5 bases and J 12 bases, leaving 19 bases between the germline ends. The chain's CDR3 is CASSTPAGQITFF. CDR3 bases: TGTGCCAGCAGTACCCCTGCAGGGCAAATAACTTTCTTT.

This clonotype was recorded at least ten times. The chain employs TRBV7-3 and TRBJ2-2; 9 bases match TRBD2. V shed 4 bases, J shed 5 bases, and the junction held 5 bases outside the gene matches. The CDR3 contains 15 residues. Germline V gene lookup returns CDR1 SGHTA and CDR2 FQGTGA. The CDR3 sequence: CASSSHTSGTGELFF. In DNA, the CDR3 is TGTGCCAGCAGCTCTCACACTAGCGGGACCGGGGAGCTGTTTTTT.

The chain has TRBV7-3 and TRBJ1-4; D might be TRBD1 (6 bases). Trimming took 5 bases from V and 11 from J, leaving 18 bases between them. CDR1 and CDR2 (germline): SGHTA, FQGTGA. This CDR3 has 14 amino acids. The CDR3 DNA is TGTGCCAGCAGCCGGACAGACGGTGGGAAGAAACTGTTTTTT. This encodes CASSRTDGGKKLFF.

The table lists this clonotype with many counts. This chain uses TRBV5-1 with TRBJ2-7, with D uncertain. Germline CDR1 is SGHRS and CDR2 is YFSETQ. This CDR3 is built from 15 residues. The V end lost 0 bases, the J end lost 2 bases, and 12 bases lay between the germline ends. CDR3 bases: TGCGCCAGCAGCTTGGCGGCACCAGTCCCCTACGAGCAGTACTTC. The encoded protein is CASSLAAPVPYEQYF.

J is TRBJ1-5 and V is TRBV19; 8 nucleotides line up with TRBD1. Trimming removed 4 bases from V and 2 bases from J; junction bases left unmatched: 4. The V gene's germline CDR1 is LNHDA and CDR2 SQIVND (reference sequence). The CDR3 is 15 residues long. Here the CDR3 reads CASSNADRGNQPQHF. Written as DNA, the CDR3 is TGTGCCAGTAGTAACGCGGACAGGGGCAATCAGCCCCAGCATTTT.

This clonotype was found many times. The chain couples TRBV30 to TRBJ1-4, with D perhaps TRBD1 (6 bases). Trimming removed 1 base at V and 7 bases at J, with 16 bases between. In germline, CDR1 is GTSNPN, CDR2 SVGIG (reference sequence). This CDR3 is built from 15 residues. The CDR3, as DNA: TGTGCCTGGAGTGGAAAACAGGGACGAAGTGAAAAACTGTTTTTT. Amino acids: CAWSGKQGRSEKLFF.

The chain uses TRBV5-1 and TRBJ1-1; possibly TRBD1 for D (6 bases). Germline V gives CDR1 SGHRS, CDR2 YFSETQ. Trimming left V 3 bases short and J 5 bases short, with 14 bases between. CDR3 length: 14 residues. The CDR3 DNA reads as TGCGCCAGCAGCTCCCTGACAGGAGGGACTGAAGCTTTCTTT. Translating it yields CASSSLTGGTEAFF.